This T cell receptor (beta chain) was identified during a study of beta chain features in type 1 diabetes. Reverse transcribing all isolated RNA meant expressed TCRB transcripts were sequenced. An average of approximately 4 million reads was obtained for naive, central memory and regulatory T cell samples. Sequenced by immunoSEQ multiplex PCR; TCRdb stores in-frame clones only, minus some. The sample shows hundreds of thousands of clones, around 65% of them seen only once. Study outcomes and limitations: The study found fewer insertions and more deletions at VDJ junctions in type 1 diabetes patients.

The length of the CDR3 is 13 residues. The germline V and J ends were trimmed by 6 bases and 10 bases, with 18 bases remaining between them. Germline-derived CDR1 and CDR2 are KGHSH and LQKENI. This clone was detected only a few times. Its specificity is unknown. The V call is TRBV18, the J call TRBJ1-1, with D possibly matching TRBD1 (6 bases). The TCR originated in a man aged 25 to 45 in good health. Input material: naive CD4+ T cells from blood. In nucleotides, the CDR3 is TGTGCCAGCTCTCAAGGACAGATCCTAGCAGCTTTCTTT. Translated: CASSQGQILAAFF. The full variable domain, with the rest looked up from reference TRBV18 and TRBJ1-1, is NAGVMQNPRHLVRRRGQEARLRCSPMKGHSHVYWYRQLPEEGLKFMVYLQKENIIDESGMPKERFSAEFPKEGPSILRIQQVVRGDSAAYFCASSQGQILAAFFGQGTRLTVV.